This T cell receptor (beta chain) was profiled in a study of glioma-infiltrating T cells. About the research overall: Dexamethasone exposure before glioma surgery was limited to six or fewer days.

This clonotype was counted only a few times. Amplification of TCR alpha and beta CDR3 regions from RNA used iRepertoire nested multiplex PCR. Each CDR3 protein gets one entry after TCRdb re-called the multiplex PCR reads with MiXCR. In the table there are about 380,000 distinct CDR3 sequences, 41% of which are singletons. Trimming removed 4 bases from V and 3 bases from J; junction bases left unmatched: 15. The CDR3 runs to 17 residues. Germline V gene data show CDR1 as DFQATT and CDR2 as SNEGSKA (reference sequence). The source of this sequence is a human donor with low-grade glioma or glioblastoma, undergoing nonglioma brain surgery, or in good health (not recorded which). This chain uses TRBV20-1 with TRBJ2-3; 8 nucleotides agree with TRBD2. Sequencing input: glioma tissue, nonneoplastic brain tissue, or PBMCs (not recorded which). The CDR3 nucleotides are TGCAGTGCTAACATCCTCCGAAGCGGGAGTGTAACAGATACGCAGTATTTT. Amino acids: CSANILRSGSVTDTQYF.